A selection of T cell receptor beta chains follows, all from one sample in a study of identical twins. In TCRdb, the 5' RACE reads were re-called with MiXCR into one record per CDR3 protein. The sample has about 810,000 distinct CDR3 sequences, approximately 13% seen once; the top ten hold about 1.5%. The sample was also reused in another study, on yellow fever vaccine responses in identical twins.

Material for sequencing was PBMCs. Source of these receptors: a young woman in good health. The CDR3 runs from the conserved cysteine through the conserved F or W. D genes are given only for firm matches. Clone sizes are given selectively: once, few, many, or a class where the clone is expanded.

>19|TRBJ2-1|TRBV12-3/TRBV12-4|TRBD1|NA
CTSSLGRDRGLAGYNEQFF
TGTACCAGCAGTTTAGGCCGGGACAGGGGGCTAGCTGGCTACAATGAGCAGTTCTTC
>16|TRBJ2-2|TRBV18|TRBD2|NA
CASSPTSGRNTGELFF
TGTGCCAGCTCACCCACTAGCGGGAGGAACACCGGGGAGCTGTTTTTT
>15|TRBJ2-2|TRBV12-3/TRBV12-4|TRBD1|NA
CASRKTGGSTGELFF
TGTGCCAGCAGGAAAACAGGGGGCAGTACCGGGGAGCTGTTTTTT
>15|TRBJ2-5|TRBV2|NA|NA
CASSEASWIQETQYF
TGTGCCAGCAGTGAAGCTTCGTGGATTCAAGAGACCCAGTACTTC
>16|TRBJ2-7|TRBV19|TRBD2|NA
CAISPGLAGWVYEQYF
TGTGCCATCAGCCCGGGACTAGCGGGTTGGGTTTACGAGCAGTACTTC
>15|TRBJ2-1|TRBV7-9|TRBD2|many
CASSLGTSSYNEQFF
TGTGCCAGCAGTTTGGGGACTAGCAGCTACAATGAGCAGTTCTTC
>16|TRBJ2-3|TRBV10-2|NA|NA
CASRGHLTGDTDTQYF
TGCGCCAGCAGAGGACACTTAACGGGAGACACAGATACGCAGTATTTT
>12|TRBJ2-1|TRBV20-1|NA|few
CSALGPDNEQFF
TGCAGTGCCTTGGGCCCGGACAATGAGCAGTTCTTC
>12|TRBJ2-7|TRBV7-8|NA|few
CASGATRIEQYF
TGTGCCAGCGGGGCCACGAGGATCGAGCAGTACTTC
>16|TRBJ2-5|TRBV28|TRBD1|NA
CASSVFRDRDQETQYF
TGTGCCAGCAGTGTCTTCCGGGACAGGGACCAAGAGACCCAGTACTTC
>16|TRBJ2-1|TRBV5-8|NA|NA
CASSFVQTRGTDEQFF
TGTGCCAGCAGCTTTGTCCAGACAAGGGGCACCGATGAGCAGTTCTTC
>15|TRBJ1-1|TRBV19|TRBD1|NA
CASKAGQGGKTEAFF
TGTGCCAGTAAAGCCGGACAGGGTGGAAAGACTGAAGCTTTCTTT
>14|TRBJ2-7|TRBV18|NA|NA
CASSPPAGRYEQYF
TGTGCCAGCTCACCACCGGCGGGGCGGTACGAGCAGTACTTC
>15|TRBJ2-2|TRBV14|NA|NA
CASSQLGAVTGELFF
TGTGCCAGCAGCCAATTAGGGGCGGTCACCGGGGAGCTGTTTTTT
>15|TRBJ2-3|TRBV6-1|NA|NA
CASSEGGWSTDTQYF
TGTGCCAGCAGTGAGGGTGGTTGGAGCACAGATACGCAGTATTTT
>13|TRBJ2-2|TRBV24-1|TRBD2|many
CATSPGGTGELFF
TGTGCCACCAGTCCGGGGGGCACCGGGGAGCTGTTTTTT
>16|TRBJ2-1|TRBV4-1|NA|NA
CASSQERGGLYNEQFF
TGCGCCAGCAGCCAAGAGAGGGGAGGTCTCTACAATGAGCAGTTCTTC
>15|TRBJ1-2|TRBV14|NA|NA
CASSQVPGFNYGYTF
TGTGCCAGCAGCCAAGTTCCCGGATTTAACTATGGCTACACCTTC
>16|TRBJ2-1|TRBV7-2|NA|few
CASRLGLTSSYNEQFF
TGTGCCAGCAGGTTAGGCTTGACGAGCTCCTACAATGAGCAGTTCTTC
>16|TRBJ2-1|TRBV7-9|TRBD2|NA
CASSPGTSGIGDEQFF
TGTGCCAGCAGCCCTGGGACTAGCGGGATAGGGGATGAGCAGTTCTTC
>16|TRBJ2-7|TRBV19|TRBD2|NA
CASSRTSGRAGSEQYF
TGTGCCAGTAGTCGGACTAGCGGGAGGGCCGGTTCCGAGCAGTACTTC
>15|TRBJ1-5|TRBV21-1|NA|NA
CASSIYWLGDEPQHF
TGTGCCAGCAGCATATATTGGCTGGGCGATGAGCCCCAGCATTTT
>15|TRBJ2-5|TRBV6-1|TRBD1|few
CASSEAQGGGKTQYF
TGTGCCAGCAGTGAAGCGCAAGGGGGCGGAAAGACCCAGTACTTC
>18|TRBJ2-6|TRBV6-5|TRBD2|NA
CASSSLGLAGGGANVLTF
TGTGCCAGCAGTTCTCTCGGACTAGCGGGAGGTGGGGCCAACGTCCTGACTTTC
>14|TRBJ1-2|TRBV6-1|NA|NA
CASSRSGTNYGYTF
TGTGCCAGCAGCCGCTCCGGGACCAACTATGGCTACACCTTC
>16|TRBJ2-1|TRBV7-9|TRBD2|NA
CASSPRLAGGDNEQFF
TGTGCCAGCAGCCCCCGACTAGCGGGAGGGGACAATGAGCAGTTCTTC
>15|TRBJ2-3|TRBV2|NA|NA
CASSEELVQSDTQYF
TGTGCCAGCAGTGAAGAGCTGGTTCAGTCAGATACGCAGTATTTT
>14|TRBJ2-5|TRBV28|TRBD2|few
CASSSPGGVWTQYF
TGTGCCAGCAGTTCCCCGGGGGGTGTTTGGACCCAGTACTTC
>12|TRBJ1-2|TRBV27|NA|few
CASSHKGYGYTF
TGTGCCAGCAGCCATAAGGGGTATGGCTACACCTTC
>12|TRBJ2-1|TRBV15|NA|few
CATSREGARQFF
TGTGCCACCAGCAGAGAGGGAGCCCGGCAGTTCTTC
>15|TRBJ2-2|TRBV20-1|TRBD2|NA
CSADATSGNTGELFF
TGCAGTGCCGACGCGACTAGCGGGAACACCGGGGAGCTGTTTTTT
>14|TRBJ1-1|TRBV24-1|NA|few
CATSPGGINTEAFF
TGTGCCACCAGTCCAGGCGGTATAAACACTGAAGCTTTCTTT
>17|TRBJ1-1|TRBV5-1|NA|few
CASSLAGADWGTTEAFF
TGCGCCAGCAGCTTGGCCGGCGCCGACTGGGGGACAACTGAAGCTTTCTTT
>11|TRBJ2-1|TRBV28|NA|many
CASSWYNEQFF
TGTGCCAGCAGTTGGTACAATGAGCAGTTCTTC
>14|TRBJ2-3|TRBV20-1|NA|once
CSAIPGPSTDTQYF
TGCAGTGCTATCCCGGGACCAAGCACAGATACGCAGTATTTT
>13|TRBJ1-1|TRBV12-3/TRBV12-4|NA|few
CASGTGRKTEAFF
TGTGCCAGCGGCACAGGGAGGAAGACTGAAGCTTTCTTT
>15|TRBJ2-5|TRBV29-1|TRBD2|few
CSVGVPRLAGQTQYF
TGCAGCGTTGGGGTCCCTCGACTAGCGGGACAGACCCAGTACTTC
>15|TRBJ2-5|TRBV3-1|TRBD2|NA
CASSRGTSLQETQYF
TGTGCCAGCAGCCGAGGGACTAGCCTACAAGAGACCCAGTACTTC
>17|TRBJ2-1|TRBV12-3/TRBV12-4|TRBD2|NA
CASSLISGGPIYNEQFF
TGTGCCAGCAGTTTGATCTCGGGGGGGCCGATCTACAATGAGCAGTTCTTC
>14|TRBJ2-2|TRBV24-1|NA|NA
CATSDHKDTGELFF
TGTGCCACCAGTGACCACAAAGACACCGGGGAGCTGTTTTTT
>16|TRBJ2-1|TRBV12-3/TRBV12-4|TRBD2|many
CASSSTSETYYNEQFF
TGTGCCAGCAGTTCTACTAGCGAGACTTACTACAATGAGCAGTTCTTC
>16|TRBJ2-2|TRBV7-8|TRBD1|few
CASSPGTGVDSGELFF
TGTGCCAGCAGCCCAGGGACAGGGGTAGATTCCGGGGAGCTGTTTTTT
>17|TRBJ2-5|TRBV7-9|TRBD1|few
CASNPRGGQGYEETQYF
TGTGCCAGCAACCCCCGCGGGGGACAGGGGTATGAAGAGACCCAGTACTTC
>15|TRBJ2-1|TRBV12-3/TRBV12-4|NA|few
CASSPKGSSYNEQFF
TGTGCCAGCAGCCCGAAGGGGAGCTCCTACAATGAGCAGTTCTTC
>12|TRBJ1-5|TRBV7-2|NA|NA
CASSSLLGPQHF
TGTGCCAGCAGCTCCCTCCTTGGGCCCCAGCATTTT
>13|TRBJ1-2|TRBV19|NA|few
CASTSGQNYGYTF
TGTGCCAGTACCTCTGGACAGAACTATGGCTACACCTTC